Following are 9 T cell receptor beta chains from one sample sequenced in a study of Tregs in tolerant kidney transplant recipients. Sequencing used immunoSEQ multiplex PCR; TCRdb keeps in-frame clones, though not all of them. Of about 81,000 clones in the sample, about 91% were seen once. Mixed chimerism was transient after nonmyeloablative marrow transplants from related graft donors. The material was CD4+ T cells from blood (PBMCs), obtained 24 months after the transplant. The source is a human patient who received a combined kidney and bone marrow transplant. Some T cells may trace back to the graft donor.

V is TRBV7-2 and J is TRBJ1-2, with 7 bases identical to TRBD1. CDR1 is SGHTA and CDR2 is FQGNSA in the germline V gene. The CDR3 consists of 14 residues. V trimming: 2 bases; J trimming: 11 bases; junction bases outside the gene matches: 11. The CDR3 DNA follows: TGTGCCAGCAGCTTATTCGGGGCGCCAGGGGGATACACCTTC. As protein: CASSLFGAPGGYTF.

The V gene is TRBV19, the J gene TRBJ2-2; 8 nucleotides agree with TRBD1. Germline CDR1 and CDR2: LNHDA and SQIVND (reference sequence). This CDR3 is built from 13 residues. Germline trimming cut 3 bases from V and 9 bases from J; bases unmatched to any gene: 3. The CDR3 spells CASSMGDRRELFF. The DNA for the CDR3 is TGTGCCAGTAGTATGGGGGACAGGCGGGAGCTGTTTTTT. The full variable domain, completed using reference TRBV19 and TRBJ2-2, is DGGITQSPKYLFRKEGQNVTLSCEQNLNHDAMYWYRQDPGQGLRLIYYSQIVNDFQKGDIAEGYSVSREKKESFPLTVTSAQKNPTAFYLCASSMGDRRELFFGEGSRLTVL.

The chain has TRBV11-3 and TRBJ2-3; tentatively, D is TRBD2 (6 bases). The V end lost 3 bases, the J end lost 3 bases, and 7 bases lay between the germline ends. This CDR3 is built from 13 residues. CDR1 is SGHNT, CDR2 YENEEA, per germline. CDR3 sequence: CASSFRGTDTQYF. CDR3 coding DNA: TGTGCCAGCAGCTTTCGGGGGACAGATACGCAGTATTTT. The variable domain in full, with the rest retrieved from reference TRBV11-3 and TRBJ2-3, is EAGVVQSPRYKIIEKKQPVAFWCNPISGHNTLYWYLQNLGQGPELLIRYENEEAVDDSQLPKDRFSAERLKGVDSTLKIQPAELGDSAVYLCASSFRGTDTQYFGPGTRLTVL.

The chain uses TRBV20-1 and TRBJ2-1, with no clear D. V lost 3 bases and J 4 bases, leaving 4 bases between the germline ends. This CDR3 is built from 11 residues. Germline values: CDR1 DFQATT, CDR2 SNEGSKA (reference sequence). CDR3 protein: CSASIYNEQFF. CDR3 nucleotides: TGCAGTGCTAGCATTTACAATGAGCAGTTCTTC.

As regards this clone: Distinct nucleotide sequences in the sample also encode this CDR3. The chain uses TRBV7-2 and TRBJ1-2; D might be TRBD1 (6 bases). Germline V gene sequence: CDR1 SGHTA, CDR2 FQGNSA. This CDR3 is built from 12 residues. V lost 1 base, J lost 8 bases, and 8 bases lay in between. For the CDR3, the DNA is TGTGCCAGCAGCTTAGACAGGGTGGGCTACACCTTC. Translated: CASSLDRVGYTF.

The CDR3, as DNA: TGCGCCAGCAGCTTGGGGACAGGGGGGAACAATGAGCAGTTCTTC. Its protein product is CASSLGTGGNNEQFF. V usage is TRBV5-1 and J usage is TRBJ2-1; TRBD1 aligns across 10 bases. With V trimmed by 0 bases and J by 5 bases, 2 bases remained unmatched. CDR1 and CDR2 (germline): SGHRS, YFSETQ. CDR3 length: 15 residues.

V gene TRBV11-1 combines with J gene TRBJ2-3; a possible D gene is TRBD2 (5 bases). Germline V gene lookup returns CDR1 SGHAT and CDR2 FQDESV (reference sequence). This CDR3 spans 17 amino acids. V lost 5 bases and J lost 3, with 21 bases in between. The CDR3 loop is CASSPAGSAIETDTQYF. The CDR3 nucleotides are TGTGCCAGCAGCCCTGCTGGTAGCGCTATAGAAACAGATACGCAGTATTTT.

The genes are TRBV9 and TRBJ1-2; 7 nucleotides line up with TRBD1. This CDR3 has 14 amino acids. J gave up 6 bases and V 0 bases, and 5 bases lay outside the gene matches. Looked up from germline, CDR1 is SGDLS and CDR2 is YYNGEE. The CDR3: CASSVALTGNGYTF. The CDR3 nucleotides read TGTGCCAGCAGCGTAGCCCTGACAGGGAATGGCTACACCTTC. Supplemented by reference TRBV9 and TRBJ1-2, the full variable domain reads DSGVTQTPKHLITATGQRVTLRCSPRSGDLSVYWYQQSLDQGLQFLIQYYNGEERAKGNILERFSAQQFPDLHSELNLSSLELGDSALYFCASSVALTGNGYTFGSGTRLTVV.

V is TRBV7-9 and J is TRBJ2-7, with D perhaps matching TRBD1 (5 bases). The CDR3 sequence is 15 residues long. Per germline, CDR1 SEHNR and CDR2 FQNEAQ (reference sequence). V lost 4 bases to trimming and J lost 3 bases, with 16 bases between them. CDR3 residues: CASSSLDSNIYEQYF. DNA for the CDR3: TGTGCCAGCAGCTCTCTCGACAGTAATATCTACGAGCAGTACTTC.